The clone carrying this TCR beta chain was counted once. What it binds is unknown. Distinct nucleotide sequences in the sample also encode this CDR3. The data were taken from a study of CD8+ T cells in alopecia areata. Study context: By percentage of affected scalp area, the severity of treated patients was scored.

The study, taken as a whole, reports: Having one nonresponder leaves uncertain how baseline CD8+ expansion relates to response. Among the top 100, expanded CD8+ clones, as well as scalp clonality, were significantly decreased by tofacitinib.

Germline CDR1 is GTSNPN and CDR2 is SVGIG (reference sequence). Trimming removed 0 bases from V and 6 bases from J, with 0 bases in between. This CDR3 contains 10 residues. Extracted RNA was reverse transcribed into cDNA, the sequencing template. The repertoire was sequenced with immunoSEQ multiplex PCR; TCRdb's copy has only in-frame clones and lacks some. This sample has about 180,000 clones, with around 49% found just once. Treatment: oral pan-JAK inhibitor, 5-10 mg twice daily. In alopecia areata patients, both lesional scalp punch biopsies and peripheral blood were collected. The sequence was obtained from a human donor with alopecia areata. The chain is built from TRBV30 and TRBJ2-1; the D is unclear. The input for sequencing was CD8+ T cells sorted from blood, taken around week 53, from a patient treated with tofacitinib. The DNA for the CDR3 is TGTGCCTGGAGTGTCAATGAGCAGTTCTTC. It translates to CAWSVNEQFF.